This is a list of T cell receptor beta chains from one sample in a study of PD-L1 blockade in urothelial cancer. Data came from immunoSEQ multiplex PCR; TCRdb stores just in-frame clones and leaves some out. In the table there are tens of thousands of clones, over 60% of which are singletons. This material consisted of PBMCs, taken around atezolizumab (anti-PD-L1) treatment. These receptors came from a man between 65 and 85 years old with urothelial cancer. CDR3s include the opening cysteine and the closing phenylalanine or tryptophan. The D gene is left open where the match is weak. Rows give clone size only sometimes, using once, few, many, or a class for an expanded clone.

size,V,J,D,CDR3,DNA
few,TRBV4-2,TRBJ1-2,-,CASSQERGAGYTF,TGTGCCAGCAGCCAAGAACGGGGGGCTGGCTACACCTTC
-,TRBV5-6,TRBJ2-1,TRBD1,CASSLGLWETGPNEQFF,TGTGCCAGCAGCTTGGGGTTGTGGGAGACAGGGCCCAATGAGCAGTTCTTC
-,TRBV4-3,TRBJ1-4,-,CASSQNSEGKLFF,TGCGCCAGCAGCCAAAACAGTGAAGGAAAACTGTTTTTT
-,TRBV9,TRBJ2-7,TRBD1,CASSPRDRGPAYEQYF,TGTGCCAGCAGCCCCCGGGACAGGGGGCCCGCCTACGAGCAGTACTTC
-,TRBV19,TRBJ1-2,-,CASNDREGYGYTF,TGTGCCAGTAACGACCGAGAGGGCTATGGCTACACCTTC
-,TRBV15,TRBJ2-2,TRBD1,CATSEPGQGIGELFF,TGTGCCACCAGCGAGCCCGGACAGGGTATCGGGGAGCTGTTTTTT
-,TRBV5-1,TRBJ1-3,TRBD1,CASSLGTGAGNTIYF,TGCGCCAGCAGCTTGGGGACAGGGGCCGGAAACACCATATATTTT
-,TRBV10-3,TRBJ2-7,TRBD2,CAISLQGGTYEQYF,TGTGCCATCAGCCTTCAGGGAGGGACCTACGAGCAGTACTTC
-,TRBV5-4,TRBJ2-7,-,CASSSGLGRSYEQYF,TGTGCCAGCAGCTCCGGACTGGGAAGATCGTACGAGCAGTACTTC
-,TRBV29-1,TRBJ1-2,-,CSVGEGRGVNYGYTF,TGCAGCGTTGGCGAAGGGCGGGGGGTTAACTATGGCTACACCTTC
-,TRBV11-3,TRBJ2-2,TRBD1,CASSWDRLNTGELFF,TGTGCCAGCAGCTGGGACAGGCTAAACACCGGGGAGCTGTTTTTT
-,TRBV5-4,TRBJ2-3,-,CASSFGLMGLHTDTQYF,TGTGCCAGCAGCTTTGGCCTCATGGGGCTGCACACAGATACGCAGTATTTT
-,TRBV19,TRBJ2-5,TRBD2,CASSTLLAGGRGETQYF,TGTGCCAGTAGTACCCTACTAGCGGGGGGGCGGGGAGAGACCCAGTACTTC
-,TRBV9,TRBJ2-4,-,CASSVDWTLKNIQYF,TGTGCCAGCAGCGTAGACTGGACACTTAAAAACATTCAGTACTTC
-,TRBV18,TRBJ1-1,-,CASSLGGIPEAFF,TGTGCCAGCTCATTGGGGGGGATACCTGAAGCTTTCTTT
-,TRBV7-7,TRBJ2-5,-,CASSLGHSQGKETQYF,TGTGCCAGCAGCTTAGGCCATTCACAGGGAAAGGAGACCCAGTACTTC
-,TRBV2,TRBJ1-4,-,CASSVSGRREKLFF,TGTGCCAGCAGTGTATCGGGTCGCCGTGAAAAACTGTTTTTT
-,TRBV11-2,TRBJ1-2,-,CASSSWTAAHYGYTF,TGTGCCAGCAGCTCCTGGACAGCCGCTCACTATGGCTACACCTTC
few,TRBV30,TRBJ1-3,-,CAWSGDTHGNTIYF,TGTGCCTGGAGCGGAGATACGCACGGAAACACCATATATTTT
-,TRBV6-1,TRBJ2-7,TRBD1,CASSEGQGGPYEQYF,TGTGCCAGCAGTGAAGGACAGGGGGGGCCCTACGAGCAGTACTTC
medium-sized,TRBV5-6,TRBJ2-3,-,CASSSDEADTQYF,TGTGCCAGCAGCTCCGACGAGGCAGATACGCAGTATTTT
-,TRBV9,TRBJ2-5,TRBD2,CASSVVGDYGETQYF,TGTGCCAGCAGCGTAGTAGGGGACTACGGAGAGACCCAGTACTTC
-,TRBV5-4,TRBJ2-1,TRBD2,CASSLFTGGYNEQFF,TGTGCCAGCAGCTTGTTTACGGGGGGATACAATGAGCAGTTCTTC
-,TRBV7-3,TRBJ2-7,TRBD1,CASSLVGGGEQYF,TGTGCCAGCAGCTTAGTAGGGGGCGGCGAGCAGTACTTC
-,TRBV11-2,TRBJ2-7,TRBD1,CASSPGTGRSYEQYF,TGTGCCAGCAGCCCCGGGACAGGGAGATCCTACGAGCAGTACTTC
-,TRBV12-5,TRBJ1-4,TRBD1,CASGTDRDGEKLFF,TGTGCTAGTGGGACAGACAGGGACGGCGAAAAACTGTTTTTT